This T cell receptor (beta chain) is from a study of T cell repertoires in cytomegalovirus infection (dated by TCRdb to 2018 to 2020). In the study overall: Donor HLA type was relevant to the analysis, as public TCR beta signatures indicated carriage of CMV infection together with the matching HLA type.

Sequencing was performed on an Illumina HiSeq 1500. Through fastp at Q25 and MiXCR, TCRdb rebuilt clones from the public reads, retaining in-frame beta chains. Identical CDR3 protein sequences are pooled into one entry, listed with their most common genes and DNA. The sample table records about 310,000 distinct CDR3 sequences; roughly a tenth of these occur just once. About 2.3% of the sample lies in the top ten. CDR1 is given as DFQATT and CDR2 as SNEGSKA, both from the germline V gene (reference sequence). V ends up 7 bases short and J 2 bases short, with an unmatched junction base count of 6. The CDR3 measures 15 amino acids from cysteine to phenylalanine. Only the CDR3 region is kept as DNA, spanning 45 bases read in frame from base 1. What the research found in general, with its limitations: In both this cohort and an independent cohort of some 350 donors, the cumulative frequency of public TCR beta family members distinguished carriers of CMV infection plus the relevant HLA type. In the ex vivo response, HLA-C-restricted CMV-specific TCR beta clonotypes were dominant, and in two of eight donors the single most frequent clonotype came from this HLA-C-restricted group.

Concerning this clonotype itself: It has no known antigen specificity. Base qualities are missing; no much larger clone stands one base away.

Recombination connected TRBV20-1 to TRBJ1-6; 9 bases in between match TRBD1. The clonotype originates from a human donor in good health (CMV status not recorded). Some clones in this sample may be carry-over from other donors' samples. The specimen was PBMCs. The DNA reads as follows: TGCAGTGGCACAGGGGGCAGCACCTATAATTCACCCCTCCACTTT. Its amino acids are CSGTGGSTYNSPLHF.